The 12 T cell receptor beta chains in this list originate from one sample, sequenced in a study of blood T cell repertoires in COVID-19. Sequencing was performed with immunoSEQ multiplex PCR; in TCRdb, only in-frame clones are kept and a portion is missing. Here the sample spans about 36,000 clones, around nine tenths being singletons. The specimen sequenced was peripheral blood. The receptor set was obtained from a human donor in a cohort sampled during active COVID-19.

CDR3: CASSLRSGVSKQFF. For the CDR3, the DNA is TGTGCCAGCAGCTTACGGTCAGGTGTATCTAAGCAGTTCTTC. This sequence joins TRBV11-2 and TRBJ2-1; D uncertain. V dropped 2 bases and J dropped 11 bases, with 16 bases sitting between them. This CDR3 comprises 14 residues. CDR1 and CDR2 from the germline V gene are SGHAT and FQNNGV. Looking up the rest from reference TRBV11-2 and TRBJ2-1 gives the full variable domain: EAGVAQSPRYKIIEKRQSVAFWCNPISGHATLYWYQQILGQGPKLLIQFQNNGVVDDSQLPKDRFSAERLKGVDSTLKIQPAKLEDSAVYLCASSLRSGVSKQFFGPGTRLTVL.

The CDR3 region is CASSVTGGTDTQYF. In DNA, the CDR3 is TGTGCCAGCAGTGTGACAGGAGGCACAGATACGCAGTATTTT. The rearrangement joins TRBV27 to TRBJ2-3; D might be TRBD1 (6 bases). CDR3 length: 14 residues. Between the trimmed V and J ends, which lost 5 bases and 1 base, there was a span of 10 bases. CDR1 is MNHEY, CDR2 SMNVEV, per germline (reference sequence).

The gene calls are TRBV15 and TRBJ1-1; D is perhaps TRBD1 (6 bases). V was clipped by 4 bases and J by 1 base, with 10 bases between them. Germline CDR1 LNHNV, CDR2 YYDKDF (reference sequence). The CDR3 has 14 amino acids. Here the CDR3 DNA reads TGTGCCACCAGCACGCAGGGGACGAACACTGAAGCTTTCTTT. It encodes CATSTQGTNTEAFF. The whole variable domain, filled in from reference TRBV15 and TRBJ1-1, reads DAMVIQNPRYQVTQFGKPVTLSCSQTLNHNVMYWYQQKSSQAPKLLFHYYDKDFNNEADTPDNFQSRRPNTSFCFLDIRSPGLGDTAMYLCATSTQGTNTEAFFGQGTRLTVV.

The chain has TRBV2 and TRBJ2-2; the D gene is possibly TRBD2 (6 bases). The CDR3 runs to 15 residues. The V gene lost 5 bases and the J gene lost 1 base, with 11 bases spanning the gap. Germline V gene lookup returns CDR1 SNHLY and CDR2 FYNNEI. The CDR3 spells CASSPQRVNTGELFF. CDR3 DNA: TGTGCCAGCAGTCCCCAGCGGGTGAACACCGGGGAGCTGTTTTTT. The complete variable domain, with remaining parts taken from reference TRBV2 and TRBJ2-2, reads EPEVTQTPSHQVTQMGQEVILRCVPISNHLYFYWYRQILGQKVEFLVSFYNNEISEKSEIFDDQFSVERPDGSNFTLKIRSTKLEDSAMYFCASSPQRVNTGELFFGEGSRLTVL.

In this sample, this clone turned up a few times. The chain employs TRBV3-1 (or the pseudogene TRBV3-2) and TRBJ2-2, with 10 nucleotides matching TRBD1. The CDR3 sequence is 16 residues long. Germline lookup yields CDR1 LGHDT and CDR2 YNNKEL (reference sequence). J lost 4 bases, V lost 4 bases, and 6 bases had no gene match. The CDR3 here is CASSPDRGRVTGELFF. CDR3 DNA sequence: TGTGCCAGCAGCCCCGACAGGGGGCGAGTCACCGGGGAGCTGTTTTTT.

The V gene is TRBV29-1, the J gene TRBJ2-7; D unresolved. V was trimmed by 4 bases and J by 6 bases, leaving 16 bases between them. Germline loops: CDR1 SQVTM, CDR2 ANQGSEA. This CDR3 is 13 amino acids long. CDR3 nucleotides: TGCAGCGTTGTTAGCAGCTCCCTCTCCGAGCAGTACTTC. Translated: CSVVSSSLSEQYF.

V gene TRBV30 combines with J gene TRBJ1-6, with TRBD1 as a possible D gene (6 bases). The V and J ends lost 7 bases and 5 bases respectively, with 15 bases between them. There are 14 residues in the CDR3. Germline V gene sequence: CDR1 GTSNPN, CDR2 SVGIG (reference sequence). The CDR3: CASTTQGNNSPLHF. The CDR3 DNA is TGTGCCTCGACAACTCAGGGGAATAATTCACCCCTCCACTTT.

The V call is TRBV18, the J call TRBJ2-7, with D unresolved. The CDR3 is made up of 15 amino acids. The V end was cut by 3 bases, the J end by 0 bases, with 12 bases between. Germline lookup yields CDR1 KGHSH and CDR2 LQKENI. The CDR3 reads CASSPLGSGSYEQYF. The DNA of the CDR3 is TGTGCCAGCTCACCCTTGGGCTCTGGCTCCTACGAGCAGTACTTC.

The rearrangement links TRBV5-8 to TRBJ2-1; D remains ambiguous. The germline CDR1 and CDR2 sequences are SGHTS and YDEGEE. V was clipped by 3 bases and J by 12 bases, with 13 bases between them. The CDR3 runs 12 residues. The CDR3 here is CASSSLRVWQFF. The DNA for the CDR3 is TGTGCCAGCAGCTCCCTTCGGGTTTGGCAGTTCTTC. Filled out from reference TRBV5-8 and TRBJ2-1, the complete variable domain reads EAGVTQSPTHLIKTRGQQATLRCSPISGHTSVYWYQQALGLGLQFLLWYDEGEERNRGNFPPRFSGRQFPNYSSELNVNALELEDSALYLCASSSLRVWQFFGPGTRLTVL.

The chain uses TRBV18 and TRBJ2-7, with D tentatively TRBD1 (7 bases). This CDR3 is built from 15 residues. V was clipped by 1 base and J by 3 bases, with 13 bases between them. Germline CDR1 KGHSH, CDR2 LQKENI. DNA of the CDR3: TGTGCCAGCTCACCACGGCCAGGGGGGAACTACGAGCAGTACTTC. Amino acid sequence: CASSPRPGGNYEQYF. The variable domain in full, with the rest retrieved from reference TRBV18 and TRBJ2-7, is NAGVMQNPRHLVRRRGQEARLRCSPMKGHSHVYWYRQLPEEGLKFMVYLQKENIIDESGMPKERFSAEFPKEGPSILRIQQVVRGDSAAYFCASSPRPGGNYEQYFGPGTRLTVT.

The V call is TRBV2, the J call TRBJ1-6; maybe TRBD1 (6 bases). Germline assignment: CDR1 SNHLY and CDR2 FYNNEI. This CDR3 region has 18 residues. Trimming removed 6 bases at V and 7 bases at J, with 25 bases between. In DNA form, the CDR3 reads TGTGCCAGCAGCCGTAGCGAGGGGGACATTTGGAAGAATTCACCCCTCCACTTT. Residues: CASSRSEGDIWKNSPLHF.

The chain links TRBV28 to TRBJ1-5, with D uncertain. Germline values: CDR1 MDHEN, CDR2 SYDVKM. V gave up 10 bases and J gave up 0 bases, with 10 bases separating them. The CDR3 covers 13 residues. Here the CDR3 DNA reads TGTGCCATCCGTCCTTATAGCAATCAGCCCCAGCATTTT. As protein: CAIRPYSNQPQHF.